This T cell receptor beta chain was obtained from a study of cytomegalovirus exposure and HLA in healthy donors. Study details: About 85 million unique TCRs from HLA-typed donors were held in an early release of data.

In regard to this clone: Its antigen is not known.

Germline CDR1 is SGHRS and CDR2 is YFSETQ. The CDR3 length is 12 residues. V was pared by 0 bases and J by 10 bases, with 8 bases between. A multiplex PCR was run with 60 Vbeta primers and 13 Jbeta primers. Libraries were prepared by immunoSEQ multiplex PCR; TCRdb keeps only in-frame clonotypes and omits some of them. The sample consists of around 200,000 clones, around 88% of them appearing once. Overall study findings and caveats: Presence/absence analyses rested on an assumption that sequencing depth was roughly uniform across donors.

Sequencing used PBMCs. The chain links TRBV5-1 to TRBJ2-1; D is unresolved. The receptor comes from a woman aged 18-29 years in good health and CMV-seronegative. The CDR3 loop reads CASSLAGLEQFF. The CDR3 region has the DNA TGCGCCAGCAGCTTGGCCGGTCTGGAGCAGTTCTTC.